The entry below gives a single T cell receptor beta chain sequence along with its context. Its antigen is currently not known. Within one base of it there is no much larger clone, and no base qualities were kept. TCRbeta CDR3 regions were amplified from genomic DNA by means of the immunoSEQ Assay, a bias-controlled multiplex PCR. Under the source paper's analysis protocol: The number of nucleated cells in each sample was estimated from the amplification of reference gene primers within the assay. To quantify the absolute abundance of each unique TCRbeta CDR3 rearrangement, sequence reads were collapsed and filtered. Productive Simpson clonality was computed per sample as the square root of Simpson's diversity index over productive rearrangements. TCRdb limited this immuneACCESS table to in-frame rearrangements with V and J called. A share of clones is missing; checked studies link under half to unresolved V genes, and the rest is unexplained. V and J calls and clone size are those listed in that table; D and trimming were worked out from the DNA. The sample contains more than 150,000 clones, about 90% of them found a single time. The ten largest clones capture approximately 6.5% of the sample.

This entry comes from a study of blood T cell repertoires in COVID-19 (dated by TCRdb to about 2020). Turning to the overall study: Samples covering the acute and convalescent phases of COVID-19 were provided by collaborators in the United States, Italy and Spain. The material from the prospective study consisted of cDNA or gDNA derived from T cells, B-cell-depleted T cells, or PBMCs. Subjects who had been exposed to COVID-19, were actively infected with it, or had recovered from it provided the deeply sampled blood TCRbeta repertoires that made up the dataset. The repertoires were released in a freely available public database meant as a resource for research on the immune response to SARS-CoV-2. Samples were obtained from the ongoing ImmuneRACE study (first 160 participants) and from 1,254 subjects provided by 6 global collaborators. Nearly every sample came with metadata listing a de-identified subject ID, COVID-19 status, age in years and sex. HLA class I and class II types, where available, came from metadata supplied by the sample provider rather than from assay-based typing. What the work shows at the level of the full study, not this receptor alone: The quantity of clinical and demographic metadata differed by source and by participant and was supplied without curation.

Participants in the prospective study were aged 18 to 89 years, lived in some 24 United States geographic areas, and enrolled through a virtual design. To assign participants to cohorts, the prospective study relied on clinical history that participants themselves reported in a screening survey and a study questionnaire. For ImmuneRACE Cohort 3, a participant was defined as recovered based on two consecutive negative NP/OP PCR tests, clearance by a healthcare professional, or resolution of symptoms. Each participant in the prospective study had whole blood, serum and a nasopharyngeal or oropharyngeal swab collected by mobile phlebotomists. Participants in the prospective study had the option to provide additional blood draws and questionnaires over a roughly 2-month period. Before DNA extraction, blood samples from the prospective study were shipped at room temperature or frozen. The CDR3 covers 14 residues, taking in both the cysteine and the phenylalanine. Left in the record is the CDR3 DNA by itself, 42 bases read in frame from the first base. At the junction V is shortened by 6 bases and J by 6 bases; bases outside the gene matches: 11. The CDR1 and CDR2 encoded by the germline V gene are MNHEY and SVGAGI.

The rearranged segments are TRBV6-5 and TRBJ2-7, with 7 junctional bases fitting TRBD1. The sequencing sample was made of PBMCs or T cells enriched from blood (not recorded which). The receptor was derived from a woman in her fifties or sixties who had recovered from COVID-19. DNA sequence: TGTGCCAGCAGCCGAACGACAGGGATGGGCGAGCAGTACTTC. It translates as CASSRTTGMGEQYF.